This T cell receptor beta chain was captured by sequencing in a study of vaccination and CD4 T cells after COVID-19. Whole-study context: Researchers treated cells with overlapping spike peptides taken from SARS-CoV-2, HCoV-NL63, HCoV-OC43 and HCoV-229E.

Stated treatment: roughly ten-day PBMC culture with coronavirus spike peptide pools or control peptides (ViraFEST assay). V lost 5 bases and J 6 bases, leaving 10 bases between the germline ends. This CDR3 has 12 residues. CDR1 is MDHEN, CDR2 SYDVKM, per germline. To note about this clonotype: The target antigen is unknown.

An Oncomine TCR Beta short-read assay was used to sequence the DNA from cultured CD4+ T cells. Via MiXCR, TCRdb re-called the PCR reads, giving one row per CDR3 protein. The table has 15,000 to 20,000 distinct CDR3 sequences, about 35% seen once; the top ten hold about 14%. The rearrangement joins TRBV28 to TRBJ2-5; D call uncertain. The sequenced material came from cultured CD4+ T cells from blood. This receptor was obtained from a human donor with COVID-19. The CDR3 loop is CASSIVGKTQYF. The CDR3 DNA reads as TGTGCCAGCAGTATCGTTGGAAAGACCCAGTACTTC.